This T cell receptor beta chain was recovered during a study of T-cell reconstitution after alpha-beta-depleted transplantation in children. This sample's TCRbeta library carried unique molecular identifier barcodes. TCRdb itself ran the PCR reads through MiXCR, one entry per CDR3 protein. The sample lists approximately 400,000 distinct CDR3 sequences; about a tenth were seen once. This clonotype appeared a few times. There are 14 residues in the CDR3. Germline V lookup: CDR1 SGHRS, CDR2 YFSETQ. The trim removed 4 bases at V and 5 bases at J, leaving 8 bases unmatched. The rearrangement joins TRBV5-1 to TRBJ2-5; 7 bases map to TRBD1. Material: PBMCs from the stem cell graft donor, obtained from the stem cell graft. This sequence was found in a human donor who donated a stem cell graft to a child with acute myeloid leukemia. Here the CDR3 reads CASSQDTGEETQYF. For the CDR3, the DNA is TGCGCCAGCAGCCAAGATACAGGGGAGGAGACCCAGTACTTC.